Following are 21 T cell receptor beta chains from one sample sequenced in a study of blood T cell repertoires in COVID-19. Produced via immunoSEQ multiplex PCR; TCRdb's table is partial and in-frame only. The sample contains 110,000 or so clones, about two thirds of which appear only once. The sample comprised peripheral blood. Receptor source: a woman aged 40 to 50 with acute or convalescent COVID-19.

The rearrangement links TRBV3-1 (or the pseudogene TRBV3-2) to TRBJ1-6; D is ambiguous. V dropped 1 base and J dropped 11 bases, with 12 bases sitting between them. CDR3 length: 14 amino acids. The germline V gene has CDR1 LGHDT and CDR2 YNNKEL (reference sequence). CDR3 nucleotides: TGTGCCAGCAGCCAAGGACTCCTCCAGACACCCCTCCACTTT. Its translation is CASSQGLLQTPLHF.

The chain uses TRBV6-6 and TRBJ1-1; 10 nucleotides agree with TRBD1. V lost 7 bases to trimming and J lost 5 bases; unmatched junction nucleotides: 7. Germline CDR1 reads MNHNY; CDR2 reads SVGAGI (reference sequence). The CDR3 extends over 14 amino acids. The CDR3 nucleotides are TGTGCCAGCAAGGGGGGACAGGGGAATACTGAAGCTTTCTTT. Protein product: CASKGGQGNTEAFF.

This clone was counted once. The chain is built from TRBV5-6 and TRBJ2-7; 10 bases match TRBD1. This CDR3 is 18 amino acids long. In germline, CDR1 is SGHDT, CDR2 YYEEEE. Unmatched junction bases numbered 12, after V lost 3 bases and J lost 0 bases. DNA for the CDR3: TGTGCCAGCAGCTCGCTACCGGGACAGGGGTTGGGCTCCTACGAGCAGTACTTC. Its translation is CASSSLPGQGLGSYEQYF.

This clone showed up just a few times. This chain uses TRBV28 with TRBJ1-6; TRBD1 is a possible D gene (5 bases). V was pared by 8 bases and J by 7 bases, with 12 bases between. Germline V CDR1 and CDR2: MDHEN, SYDVKM. The CDR3 has 13 amino acids. The CDR3 DNA sequence: TGTGCCAGCCACCGACAGCAGAATTCACCCCTCCACTTT. As protein: CASHRQQNSPLHF.

This clone was seen repeatedly, ten times or more. The chain employs TRBV15 and TRBJ2-7, with 7 nucleotides matching TRBD1. CDR1 and CDR2 (germline): LNHNV, YYDKDF (reference sequence). J lost 0 bases, V lost 8 bases, and 7 bases had no gene match. The CDR3 is 14 residues long. CDR3 amino acids: CATRDRDSSYEQYF. CDR3 in DNA: TGTGCCACCCGCGATCGGGACAGCTCCTACGAGCAGTACTTC.

This clone was counted between two and nine times. This sequence joins TRBV5-4 and TRBJ2-3, with 7 bases aligning to TRBD1. V was pared by 2 bases and J by 0 bases, with 3 bases of the junction left unmatched. The CDR3 has 15 residues. Germline lookup yields CDR1 SGHNT and CDR2 YYREEE (reference sequence). The CDR3 protein is CASSFTGASTDTQYF. The DNA of the CDR3 is TGTGCCAGCAGCTTTACAGGGGCTAGCACAGATACGCAGTATTTT.

This clone was observed a few times. This CDR3 reads CASSIPLVQNTEAFF. The CDR3 coding sequence is TGTGCCAGTAGTATCCCCCTAGTACAGAACACTGAAGCTTTCTTT. The chain employs TRBV19 and TRBJ1-1; D ambiguous. This CDR3 has 15 residues. The V end lost 3 bases, the J end lost 1 base, and 12 bases lay between the germline ends. The germline CDR1 and CDR2 sequences are LNHDA and SQIVND (reference sequence).

This clone has only a few counts. V and J are TRBV7-3 and TRBJ2-3, with 8 bases lining up with TRBD1. This CDR3 spans 19 amino acids. Per the germline V gene, CDR1 is SGHTA and CDR2 is FQGTGA. The V and J ends lost 2 bases and 0 bases, in that order; junction bases with no gene match: 13. CDR3 loop: CASSLGVGQGLLSTDTQYF. As DNA, the CDR3 is TGTGCCAGCAGCTTAGGGGTCGGACAGGGACTTCTCAGCACAGATACGCAGTATTTT.

This clone was detected ten times or more. The rearrangement uses TRBV3-1 (or the pseudogene TRBV3-2) and TRBJ2-1; D uncertain. Germline CDR1 reads LGHDT; CDR2 reads YNNKEL (reference sequence). This CDR3 comprises 11 residues. Deletions cut 4 bases from V and 9 bases from J, with 7 bases between. CDR3 amino acids: CASSRASEQFF. The CDR3 coding sequence is TGTGCCAGCAGCCGGGCGAGTGAGCAGTTCTTC.

The chain links TRBV14 to TRBJ1-2, with 7 bases that match TRBD1. The V and J ends lost 4 bases and 5 bases, in that order; junction bases with no gene match: 7. In germline, CDR1 is SGHDN, CDR2 FVKESK. The CDR3 contains 14 residues. The CDR3 protein is CASSPGQDLYGYTF. The CDR3 coding sequence is TGTGCCAGCAGCCCTGGACAGGACCTATATGGCTACACCTTC.

This chain uses TRBV11-1 with TRBJ2-7, with D perhaps matching TRBD1 (6 bases). Trimming took 2 bases from V and 4 from J, leaving 15 bases between them. This CDR3 comprises 15 residues. Germline-derived CDR1 and CDR2 are SGHAT and FQDESV (reference sequence). CDR3 amino acids: CASSLSGGAAYEQYF. CDR3 in DNA: TGTGCCAGCAGCTTAAGTGGGGGCGCAGCATACGAGCAGTACTTC.

This chain joins TRBV6-5 and TRBJ2-5; a weak D match, TRBD1 (5 bases). Germline loops: CDR1 MNHEY, CDR2 SVGAGI. CDR3 length: 13 amino acids. Trimming removed 8 bases at V and 4 bases at J, with 14 bases between. The CDR3 DNA sequence: TGTGCCAGCGTTTCAGGGATGGCAGAGACCCAGTACTTC. This gives the protein CASVSGMAETQYF.

In this sample, this clone turned up once. The rearrangement joins TRBV4-1 to TRBJ2-1; the D gene is possibly TRBD2 (6 bases). This CDR3 comprises 15 residues. V was pared by 6 bases and J by 2 bases, with 14 bases between. Germline CDR1 and CDR2: MGHRA and YSYEKL. Here the CDR3 DNA reads TGCGCCAGCAGTAGGACGGGACTCGCCTACAATGAGCAGTTCTTC. Its translation is CASSRTGLAYNEQFF.

The chain combines TRBV10-3 with TRBJ1-3; 7 bases align to TRBD1. There are 18 residues in the CDR3. Trimming removed 6 bases from V and 1 base from J; junction bases left unmatched: 15. Germline CDR1 is ENHRY and CDR2 is SYGVKD. DNA for the CDR3: TGTGCCATCAGGCGGGACAGAAAACCGGGCCTGTCTGGAAACACCATATATTTT. Translating it yields CAIRRDRKPGLSGNTIYF.

V usage is TRBV18 and J usage is TRBJ2-1; D possibly corresponds to TRBD1 (6 bases). The CDR3 length is 14 residues. Germline V gene sequence: CDR1 KGHSH, CDR2 LQKENI. V dropped 5 bases and J dropped 2 bases, with 10 bases sitting between them. In DNA form, the CDR3 reads TGTGCCAGCTCAAGGGACACGACCTACAATGAGCAGTTCTTC. Protein product: CASSRDTTYNEQFF.

This chain uses TRBV5-1 with TRBJ2-5, with 7 bases lining up with TRBD2. The CDR3 is made up of 15 amino acids. Germline CDR1 SGHRS, CDR2 YFSETQ. The V and J ends lost 3 bases and 3 bases, in that order; junction bases with no gene match: 8. In nucleotides, the CDR3 is TGCGCCAGCAGCTCCTTGGTGGGGGGGGAAGAGACCCAGTACTTC. Its protein is CASSSLVGGEETQYF.

The V and J genes are TRBV5-6 and TRBJ1-2; D might be TRBD1 (5 bases). Germline CDR1 is SGHDT and CDR2 is YYEEEE. This CDR3 is built from 15 residues. Between the trimmed V and J ends, which lost 0 bases and 7 bases, there was a span of 16 bases. For the CDR3, the DNA is TGTGCCAGCAGCTTGGAGGTGGTAGGGGCGGCTGGCTACACCTTC. Its translation is CASSLEVVGAAGYTF.

The rearrangement uses TRBV5-1 and TRBJ1-1; D might be TRBD1 (5 bases). There are 17 residues in the CDR3. In germline, CDR1 is SGHRS, CDR2 YFSETQ. With 4 bases removed from V and 4 bases from J, the gap between germline ends came to 23 bases. The CDR3 coding sequence is TGCGCCAGCAGCCCTCTAGGTTTTCAGGGCTCGCGCACTGAAGCTTTCTTT. It encodes CASSPLGFQGSRTEAFF.

The chain combines TRBV7-2 with TRBJ2-7; D uncertain. The V end was cut by 5 bases, the J end by 0 bases, with 14 bases between. The CDR3 runs to 15 residues. Germline V CDR1 and CDR2: SGHTA, FQGNSA. CDR3 loop: CASSPYYGSSYEQYF. The CDR3 nucleotides are TGTGCCAGCAGCCCTTACTACGGAAGCTCCTACGAGCAGTACTTC.

The chain combines TRBV10-3 with TRBJ1-2, with TRBD1 matching 7 bases. The CDR3 contains 13 residues. Unmatched junction bases numbered 14, after V lost 9 bases and J lost 10 bases. Germline loops: CDR1 ENHRY, CDR2 SYGVKD. The CDR3 loop is CAITSRGEIPYTF. DNA for the CDR3: TGTGCCATAACTTCCAGGGGGGAAATCCCCTACACCTTC.

The V gene is TRBV10-3, the J gene TRBJ2-1, with TRBD2 matching 13 bases. CDR3 length: 16 amino acids. CDR1 is ENHRY and CDR2 is SYGVKD in the germline V gene. Unmatched junction bases numbered 5, after V lost 3 bases and J lost 6 bases. The CDR3 DNA reads TGTGCCATCAGTGACCCGGGGACTAGCGGGGCCAATGAGCAGTTCTTC. Translation: CAISDPGTSGANEQFF.